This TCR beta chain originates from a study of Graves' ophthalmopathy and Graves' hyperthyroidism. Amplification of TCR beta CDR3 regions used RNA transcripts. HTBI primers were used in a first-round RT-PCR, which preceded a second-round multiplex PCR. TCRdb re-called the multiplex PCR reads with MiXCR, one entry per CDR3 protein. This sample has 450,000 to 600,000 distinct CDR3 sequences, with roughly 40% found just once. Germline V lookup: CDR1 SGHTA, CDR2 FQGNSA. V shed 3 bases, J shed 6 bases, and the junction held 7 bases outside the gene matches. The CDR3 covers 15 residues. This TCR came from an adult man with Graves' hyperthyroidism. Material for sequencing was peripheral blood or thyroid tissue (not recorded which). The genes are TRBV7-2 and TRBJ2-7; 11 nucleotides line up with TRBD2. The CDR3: CASSFSGRAGSEQYF. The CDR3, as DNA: TGTGCCAGCAGCTTTAGCGGGAGGGCCGGGAGCGAGCAGTACTTC.